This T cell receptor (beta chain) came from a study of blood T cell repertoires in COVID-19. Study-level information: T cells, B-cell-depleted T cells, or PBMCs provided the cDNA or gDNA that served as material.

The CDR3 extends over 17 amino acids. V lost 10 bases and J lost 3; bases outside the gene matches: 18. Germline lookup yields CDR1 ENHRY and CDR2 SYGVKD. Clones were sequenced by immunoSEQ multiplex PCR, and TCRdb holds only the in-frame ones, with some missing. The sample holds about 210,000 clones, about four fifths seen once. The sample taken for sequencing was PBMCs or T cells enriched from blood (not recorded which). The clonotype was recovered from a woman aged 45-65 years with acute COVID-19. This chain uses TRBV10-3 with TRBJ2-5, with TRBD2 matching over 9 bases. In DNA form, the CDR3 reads TGTGCCACCGCGGGGGGGCCCTCTCAGTCGCCCAAAGAGACCCAGTACTTC. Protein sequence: CATAGGPSQSPKETQYF.